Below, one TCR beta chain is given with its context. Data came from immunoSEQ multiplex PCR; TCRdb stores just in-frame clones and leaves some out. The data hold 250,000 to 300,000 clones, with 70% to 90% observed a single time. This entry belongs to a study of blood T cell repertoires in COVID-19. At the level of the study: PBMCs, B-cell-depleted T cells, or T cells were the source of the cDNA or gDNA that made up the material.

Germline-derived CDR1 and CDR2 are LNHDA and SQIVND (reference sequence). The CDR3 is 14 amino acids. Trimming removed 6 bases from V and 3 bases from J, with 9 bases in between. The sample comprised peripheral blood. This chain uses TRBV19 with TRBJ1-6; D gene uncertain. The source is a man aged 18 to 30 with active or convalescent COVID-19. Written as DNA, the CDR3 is TGTGCCAGTAGGGGCGCTGGCTATAATTCACCCCTCCACTTT. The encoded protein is CASRGAGYNSPLHF. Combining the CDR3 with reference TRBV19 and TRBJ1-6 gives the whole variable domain DGGITQSPKYLFRKEGQNVTLSCEQNLNHDAMYWYRQDPGQGLRLIYYSQIVNDFQKGDIAEGYSVSREKKESFPLTVTSAQKNPTAFYLCASRGAGYNSPLHFGNGTRLTVT.